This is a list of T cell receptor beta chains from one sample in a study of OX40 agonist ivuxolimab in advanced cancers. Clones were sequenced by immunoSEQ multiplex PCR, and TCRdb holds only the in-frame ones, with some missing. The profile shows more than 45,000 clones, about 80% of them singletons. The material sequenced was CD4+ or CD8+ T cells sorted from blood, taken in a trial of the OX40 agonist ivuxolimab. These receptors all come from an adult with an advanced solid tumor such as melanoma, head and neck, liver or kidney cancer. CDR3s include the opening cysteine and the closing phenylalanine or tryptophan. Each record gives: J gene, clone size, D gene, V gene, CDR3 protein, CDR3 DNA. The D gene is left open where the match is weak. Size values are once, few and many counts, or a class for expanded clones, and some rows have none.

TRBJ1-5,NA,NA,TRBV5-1,CASSPSGHRQPQHF,TGCGCCAGCAGCCCCTCGGGGCACCGTCAGCCCCAGCATTTT
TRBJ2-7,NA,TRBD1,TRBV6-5,CASLDRTGGFYEQYF,TGTGCCAGCCTCGACCGGACAGGGGGATTCTACGAGCAGTACTTC
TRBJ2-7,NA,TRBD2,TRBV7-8,CASSLALATTYEQYF,TGTGCCAGCAGCTTAGCACTAGCGACGACCTACGAGCAGTACTTC
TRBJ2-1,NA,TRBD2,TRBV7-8,CASSFQRGGRVLEQFF,TGTGCCAGCAGCTTCCAGCGGGGGGGCCGGGTCCTTGAGCAGTTCTTC
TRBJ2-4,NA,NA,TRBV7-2,CASSLAAGSAKNIQYF,TGTGCCAGCAGCTTAGCCGCGGGGTCAGCCAAAAACATTCAGTACTTC
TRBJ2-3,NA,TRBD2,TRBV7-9,CASSPAGGGSDTQYF,TGTGCCAGCAGCCCGGCCGGGGGGGGGTCAGATACGCAGTATTTT
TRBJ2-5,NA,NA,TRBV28,CASSFYTNQETQYF,TGTGCCAGCAGTTTTTATACGAATCAAGAGACCCAGTACTTC
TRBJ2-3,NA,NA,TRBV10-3,CAISEAFSPSSTDTQYF,TGTGCCATCAGTGAGGCCTTTTCTCCCTCTAGCACAGATACGCAGTATTTT
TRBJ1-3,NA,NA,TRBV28,CASPPPGLSSGNTIYF,TGTGCCAGCCCCCCCCCAGGGTTAAGCTCTGGAAACACCATATATTTT
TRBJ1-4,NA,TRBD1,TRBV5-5,CASSWGQTNEKLFF,TGTGCCAGCAGCTGGGGACAGACCAATGAAAAACTGTTTTTT
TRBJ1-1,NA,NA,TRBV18,CASTTGGMNTEAFF,TGTGCCAGCACCACTGGGGGGATGAACACTGAAGCTTTCTTT
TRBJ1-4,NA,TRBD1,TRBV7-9,CASSLDRDSNEKLFF,TGTGCCAGCAGCTTAGATAGGGACAGTAATGAAAAACTGTTTTTT
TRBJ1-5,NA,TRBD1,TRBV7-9,CASSEQGAVGNQPQHF,TGTGCCAGCAGCGAACAGGGGGCAGTGGGCAATCAGCCCCAGCATTTT
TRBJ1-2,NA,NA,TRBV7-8,CASSFGSLSTPNYGYTF,TGTGCCAGCAGCTTCGGATCACTGAGCACCCCTAACTATGGCTACACCTTC
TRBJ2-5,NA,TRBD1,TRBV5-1,CASSWTGGAETQYF,TGCGCCAGCAGCTGGACAGGGGGCGCGGAGACCCAGTACTTC
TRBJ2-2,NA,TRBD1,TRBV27,CASSPWDRRTGELFF,TGTGCCAGCAGTCCATGGGACAGAAGGACCGGGGAGCTGTTTTTT
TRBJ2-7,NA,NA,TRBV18,CASSPPSPGYEQYF,TGTGCCAGCTCACCTCCCTCCCCCGGTTACGAGCAGTACTTC
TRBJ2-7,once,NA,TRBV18,CASSPLSRAGDREQYF,TGTGCCAGCTCACCACTCTCCCGAGCAGGGGATAGGGAGCAGTACTTC
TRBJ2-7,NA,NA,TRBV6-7,CASSYRGPRYEQYF,TGTGCCAGCAGTTACCGAGGACCCCGCTACGAGCAGTACTTC
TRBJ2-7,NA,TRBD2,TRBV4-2,CASSQSLGGSLYEQYF,TGTGCCAGCAGCCAGAGTTTGGGAGGGAGTCTCTACGAGCAGTACTTC
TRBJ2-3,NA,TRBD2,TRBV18,CASSPELAGVGLDTQYF,TGTGCCAGCTCACCAGAGTTAGCGGGAGTGGGTCTAGATACGCAGTATTTT
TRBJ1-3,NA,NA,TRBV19,CASSESKRAFSGNTIYF,TGTGCCAGTAGTGAATCGAAAAGGGCGTTTTCTGGAAACACCATATATTTT
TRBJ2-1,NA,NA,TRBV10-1,CASGPGNEQFF,TGCGCCAGCGGACCCGGCAATGAGCAGTTCTTC
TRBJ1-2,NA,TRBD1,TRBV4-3,CASSQRVGGNYGYTF,TGCGCCAGCAGCCAAAGGGTAGGGGGCAACTATGGCTACACCTTC
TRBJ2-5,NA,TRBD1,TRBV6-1,CASSEDRGSQETQYF,TGTGCCAGCAGTGAAGACAGGGGCAGTCAAGAGACCCAGTACTTC
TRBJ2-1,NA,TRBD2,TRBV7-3,CASSFVVAGTNEQFF,TGTGCCAGCAGCTTCGTGGTAGCGGGAACCAATGAGCAGTTCTTC
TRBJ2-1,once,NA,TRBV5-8,CASSPEGSFSYNEQFF,TGTGCCAGCAGCCCCGAAGGCTCTTTCTCCTACAATGAGCAGTTCTTC
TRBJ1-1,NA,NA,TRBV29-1,CSVESVLQAFF,TGCAGCGTTGAATCGGTCCTGCAAGCTTTCTTT
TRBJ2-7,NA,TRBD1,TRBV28,CASSETGTGAGEQYF,TGTGCCAGCAGTGAGACCGGGACAGGGGCTGGCGAGCAGTACTTC
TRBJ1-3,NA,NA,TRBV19,CASSDRSSGNTIYF,TGTGCCAGTAGTGACCGGAGCTCTGGAAACACCATATATTTT
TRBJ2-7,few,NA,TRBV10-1,CASSERTDSYEQYF,TGCGCCAGCAGTGAGAGGACAGACTCCTACGAGCAGTACTTC
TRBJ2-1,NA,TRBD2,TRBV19,CASSMSSGSHNEQFF,TGTGCCAGTAGTATGAGTAGCGGGAGTCACAATGAGCAGTTCTTC
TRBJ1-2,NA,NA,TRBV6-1,CASSEGSGRNYGYTF,TGTGCCAGCAGTGAGGGTTCCGGTCGTAACTATGGCTACACCTTC
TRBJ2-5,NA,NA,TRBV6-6,CASSYSAQETQYF,TGTGCCAGCAGTTACTCGGCTCAAGAGACCCAGTACTTC
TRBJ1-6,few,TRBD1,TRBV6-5,CASGPGQGGSPLHF,TGTGCCAGCGGTCCGGGACAGGGAGGTTCACCCCTCCACTTT
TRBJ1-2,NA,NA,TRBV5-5,CASSSDIPNYGYTF,TGTGCCAGCAGCTCGGACATTCCTAACTATGGCTACACCTTC
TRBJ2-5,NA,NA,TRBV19,CASSFLEETQYF,TGTGCCAGTAGCTTCCTGGAGGAGACCCAGTACTTC
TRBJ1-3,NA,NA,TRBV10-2,CASSVTGFSGNTIYF,TGCGCCAGCAGTGTCACAGGCTTCTCTGGAAACACCATATATTTT
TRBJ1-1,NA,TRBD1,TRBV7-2,CASSWDRLEAFF,TGTGCCAGCAGTTGGGACAGGCTAGAAGCTTTCTTT
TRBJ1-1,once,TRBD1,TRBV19,CASSPRDRGDRNTEAFF,TGTGCCAGTAGTCCACGGGACAGGGGTGACCGGAACACTGAAGCTTTCTTT
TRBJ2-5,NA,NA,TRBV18,CASSPTRVETQYF,TGTGCCAGCTCACCGACCAGGGTGGAGACCCAGTACTTC
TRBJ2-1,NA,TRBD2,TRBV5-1,CASSFLTSGSSNEQFF,TGCGCCAGCAGCTTCCTGACTAGCGGGAGTTCAAATGAGCAGTTCTTC
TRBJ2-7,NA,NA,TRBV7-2,CASSLGSPPLGEQYF,TGTGCCAGCAGCTTAGGGTCCCCTCCACTGGGAGAGCAGTACTTC
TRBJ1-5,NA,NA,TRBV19,CASKGPGNQPQHF,TGTGCCAGTAAGGGGCCCGGCAATCAGCCCCAGCATTTT